The T cell receptor beta chain under discussion was sequenced for a study of T cell responses to AZD1222 COVID-19 vaccine. Regarding the study as a whole: Among spike-specific TCRs, nearly half reportedly target unmutated variant regions.

As to this clone: Its antigen is as yet unknown.

This table comes from immunoSEQ multiplex PCR, and its TCRdb copy is limited to in-frame clones, with some not included. Found here are some 110,000 clones, 85% to 90% of them singletons; the top ten hold approximately 5%. Trimming pared 5 bases from V and 1 base from J, leaving 4 bases between. CDR1 and CDR2 from the germline V gene are KGHDR and SFDVKD. The CDR3 has 13 residues. The sample consisted of peripheral blood, taken on day 0 of AZD1222 vaccination. J is TRBJ2-2 and V is TRBV24-1; D remains unclear. The receptor's source is an adult in good health. The CDR3 protein is CATSAGNTGELFF. CDR3 DNA: TGTGCCACCAGTGCGGGGAACACCGGGGAGCTGTTTTTT.